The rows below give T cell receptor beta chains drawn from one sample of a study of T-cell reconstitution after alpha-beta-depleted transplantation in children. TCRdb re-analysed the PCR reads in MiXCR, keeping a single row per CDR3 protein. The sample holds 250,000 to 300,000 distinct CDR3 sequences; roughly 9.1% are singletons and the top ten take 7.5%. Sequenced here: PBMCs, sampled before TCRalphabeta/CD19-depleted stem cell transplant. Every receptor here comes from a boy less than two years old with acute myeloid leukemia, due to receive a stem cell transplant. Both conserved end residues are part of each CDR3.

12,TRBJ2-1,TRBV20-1,CSARVPSLEQFF
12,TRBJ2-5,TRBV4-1,CASSQGQDTQYF
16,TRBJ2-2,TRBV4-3,CASSQEGSGNTGELFF
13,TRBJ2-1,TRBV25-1,CATRQGSYNEQFF
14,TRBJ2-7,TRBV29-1,CSVQLAGGPYEQYF
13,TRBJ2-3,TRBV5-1,CASRGQGTDTQYF
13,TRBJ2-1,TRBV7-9,CAIGTSGYNEQFF
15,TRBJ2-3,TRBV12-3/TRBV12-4,CASSSSGASTDTQYF
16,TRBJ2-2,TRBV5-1,CASSLAGHGNTGELFF
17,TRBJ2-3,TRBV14,CASSQLPGQGTTDTQYF
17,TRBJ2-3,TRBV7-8,CASSLDTASQITDTQYF
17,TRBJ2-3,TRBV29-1,CSVPSLAGALETDTQYF
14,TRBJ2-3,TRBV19,CASGDPRPKSTQYF
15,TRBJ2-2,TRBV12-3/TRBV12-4,CASRDRGWRTGELFF
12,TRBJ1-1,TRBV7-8,CASTREDTEAFF
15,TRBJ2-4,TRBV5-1,CASSLEGLAKNIQYF
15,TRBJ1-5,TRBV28,CASSTPGQGFQPQHF
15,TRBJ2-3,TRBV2,CASSVGQGPTDTQYF
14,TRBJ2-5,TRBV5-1,CASSLGSWEETQYF
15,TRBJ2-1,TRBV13,CASSLGWGGDNEQFF
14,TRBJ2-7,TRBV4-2,CASSQQGQVQEQYF
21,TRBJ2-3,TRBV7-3,CASSLIGGPGQGWLDTDTQYF
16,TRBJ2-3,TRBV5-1,CASRLGQGLGTDTQYF
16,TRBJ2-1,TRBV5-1,CASSVASARSYNEQFF
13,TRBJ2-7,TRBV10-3,CAISERDRYEQYF
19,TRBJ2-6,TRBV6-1,CASSEIRDPMPSGANVLTF
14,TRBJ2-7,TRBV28,CASSRRDHSYEQYF
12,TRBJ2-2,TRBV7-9,CASSPWDRTLFF
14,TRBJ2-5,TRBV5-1,CASSLRVVEETQYF
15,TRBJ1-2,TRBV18,CASSPVQDGHYGYTF
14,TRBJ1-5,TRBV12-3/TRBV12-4,CASSWGENNQPQHF
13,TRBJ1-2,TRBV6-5,CASSYTDRGGYTF
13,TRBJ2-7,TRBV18,CASSPPPGGRQYF
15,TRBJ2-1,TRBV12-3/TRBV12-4,CASSLGTGGYNEQFF
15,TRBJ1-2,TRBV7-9,CASSLPGQGAYGYTF
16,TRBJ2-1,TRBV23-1,CASSHKKPSSYNEQFF
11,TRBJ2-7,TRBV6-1,CASSEGWEQYF
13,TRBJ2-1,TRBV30,CAWSRGLLNEQFF
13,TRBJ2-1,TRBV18,CASSPGTQREQFF
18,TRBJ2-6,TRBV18,CASSAKRGAHSGANVLTF
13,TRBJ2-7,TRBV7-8,CASSLGRIYEQYF